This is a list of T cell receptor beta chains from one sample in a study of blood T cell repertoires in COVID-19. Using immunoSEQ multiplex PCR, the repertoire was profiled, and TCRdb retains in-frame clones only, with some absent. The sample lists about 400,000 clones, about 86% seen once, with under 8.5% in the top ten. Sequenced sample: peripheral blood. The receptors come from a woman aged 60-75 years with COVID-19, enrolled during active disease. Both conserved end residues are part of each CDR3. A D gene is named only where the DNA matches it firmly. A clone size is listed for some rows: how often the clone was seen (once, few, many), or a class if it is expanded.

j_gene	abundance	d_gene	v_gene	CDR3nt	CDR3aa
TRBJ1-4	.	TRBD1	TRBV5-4	TGTGCCAGCAGCTTCTGGGGACAGACTAATGAAAAACTGTTTTTT	CASSFWGQTNEKLFF
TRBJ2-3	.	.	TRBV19	TGTGCCAGTAGTATCCATGGCCCATATACGCAGTATTTT	CASSIHGPYTQYF
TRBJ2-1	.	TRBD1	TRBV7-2	TGTGCCAGCAGCAAGGACACGGGACAGGGGGGCAATGAGCAGTTCTTC	CASSKDTGQGGNEQFF
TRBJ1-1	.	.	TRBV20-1	TGCAGTGCTAGAGATGCTCCCCAGGCTTTCTTT	CSARDAPQAFF
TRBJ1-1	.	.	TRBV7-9	TGTGCCAGCAGCCGTCCTCAGGGGACTGAAGCTTTCTTT	CASSRPQGTEAFF
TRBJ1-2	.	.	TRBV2	TGTGCCAGCAGGCTGGACAGCTTAGCTTATGGCTACACCTTC	CASRLDSLAYGYTF
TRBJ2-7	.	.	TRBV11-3	TGTGCCAGCAGCTTCGCCCGGGGGGCGGAGGGCTACGAGCAGTACTTC	CASSFARGAEGYEQYF
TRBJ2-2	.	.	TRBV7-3	TGTGCCAGCAGCTTAACTTCGGGGGGACAATCCGGGGAGCTGTTTTTT	CASSLTSGGQSGELFF
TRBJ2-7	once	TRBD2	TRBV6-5	TGTGCCAGCAGTTACGGGGACCCGGGGGGCTACGAGCAGTACTTC	CASSYGDPGGYEQYF
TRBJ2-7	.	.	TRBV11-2	TGTGCCAGCAGCTTGGGGGGTAGGGGCAGCTCCTACGAGCAGTACTTC	CASSLGGRGSSYEQYF
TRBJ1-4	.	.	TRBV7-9	TGTGCCAGCAGCTTAGGAAGCAGGGATGGAGAAAAACTGTTTTTT	CASSLGSRDGEKLFF
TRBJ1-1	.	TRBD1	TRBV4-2	TGTGCCAGCAGCCAAGGGCGTATTAGTTTGGGCAGGGGGCACCCTTTT	CASSQGRISLGRGHPF
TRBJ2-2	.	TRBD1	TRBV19	TGTGCCAGTAGTCCGCGGACAGGAGCGAACACCGGGGAGCTGTTTTTT	CASSPRTGANTGELFF
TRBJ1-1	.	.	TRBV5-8	TGTGCCAGCAGCTTGCCCGGACGGGGGAGAGGGAACACTGAAGCTTTCTTT	CASSLPGRGRGNTEAFF
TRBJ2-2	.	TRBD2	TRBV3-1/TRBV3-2	TGTGCCAGCAGCCAGGGACTAGCGGGGGGCGTGCTGTTTTTT	CASSQGLAGGVLFF
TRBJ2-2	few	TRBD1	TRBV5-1	TGCGCCAGCACCCAAGACAGGGCGAACACCGGGGAGCTGTTTTTT	CASTQDRANTGELFF
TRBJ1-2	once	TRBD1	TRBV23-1	TGCGCCAGTACAGGGGCGGACGGCTACACCTTC	CASTGADGYTF
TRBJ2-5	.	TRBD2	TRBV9	TGTGCCAGCAGCGTAGGAGGGAGTAGCGGGGGGCGAGAGACCCAGTACTTC	CASSVGGSSGGRETQYF